This T cell receptor (beta chain) emerged from a study of blood T cell repertoires in COVID-19. Turning to the study itself: Acute and convalescent COVID-19 samples came from the United States, Italy and Spain. PBMCs, B-cell-depleted T cells, or T cells were the source of the cDNA or gDNA that made up the material.

The authors' processing: For nucleated cells, counts were estimated from reference gene primer amplification. The data were produced by immunoSEQ multiplex PCR, yet TCRdb's version contains in-frame clones alone and is incomplete. For V, J and clone size, that table is used; D and trimming come from the DNA. Of 150,000 to 200,000 clones in the sample, more than 80% were seen once. Trimming cost V 5 bases and J 7 bases, with 12 bases left between them. Germline loops: CDR1 KGHDR, CDR2 SFDVKD. The CDR3 runs to 13 residues. The chain employs TRBV24-1 and TRBJ2-3; tentative D call: TRBD1 (6 bases). This TCR came from a human donor in a cohort sampled during active COVID-19. Sequencing used peripheral blood. CDR3 loop: CATSGWTEHTQYF. The CDR3 nucleotides read TGTGCCACCAGTGGATGGACAGAACATACGCAGTATTTT.